One sample yielded the 25 T cell receptor beta chains listed below, sequenced in a study of beta chain features in type 1 diabetes. Isolated RNA was reverse transcribed in full, so expressed TCRB transcripts were sequenced. Here immunoSEQ multiplex PCR was the method, and the copy in TCRdb shows in-frame clones only, minus some. Found here are over 500,000 clones, 15% to 17% of them singletons; the top ten hold about 0.087%. The material sequenced was naive CD4+ T cells from blood. The receptors derive from a young man in good health.

In its sample, this clone was seen a few times. In DNA form, the CDR3 reads TGTGCCAGTAGTATAGGACACAACTCCTACAATGAGCAGTTCTTC. Translation: CASSIGHNSYNEQFF. This chain uses TRBV19 with TRBJ2-1; D is unclear. The germline gives CDR1 LNHDA, CDR2 SQIVND (reference sequence). Trimming left V 1 base short and J 0 bases short, with 7 bases between. This CDR3 is 15 amino acids long.

This clone has only one observation. The gene calls are TRBV5-1 and TRBJ2-1, with TRBD2 matching over 13 bases. Germline CDR1 and CDR2: SGHRS and YFSETQ. Trimming cost V 4 bases and J 1 base; bases outside gene matches: 14. The CDR3 has 20 residues. Here the CDR3 DNA reads TGCGCCAGCAGCGTCAGACTAGCGGGGGGACTCGCGGGATCCTACAATGAGCAGTTCTTC. Translating it yields CASSVRLAGGLAGSYNEQFF.

This clone turned up a few times. The rearrangement joins TRBV18 to TRBJ2-1; D assignment may be TRBD1 or TRBD2 (6 bases each). From germline, CDR1 is KGHSH and CDR2 LQKENI. V shed 3 bases and J shed 8 bases, with 14 bases lying between them. The CDR3 spans 14 residues. CDR3 sequence (DNA): TGTGCCAGCTCACCTAGACTAGGGGGTTATGAGCAGTTCTTC. This translates into CASSPRLGGYEQFF.

The rearrangement joins TRBV19 to TRBJ2-5; tentative D call: TRBD1 (5 bases). V was shortened by 5 bases and J by 2 bases, with 9 bases between the two germline ends. The CDR3 is 13 amino acids. Germline loops: CDR1 LNHDA, CDR2 SQIVND (reference sequence). The CDR3 region has the DNA TGTGCCAGTAGTTCGACAGTACAAGAGACCCAGTACTTC. Translation: CASSSTVQETQYF.

This clone was detected only a few times. The V call is TRBV20-1, the J call TRBJ2-5; D remains ambiguous. Germline loops: CDR1 DFQATT, CDR2 SNEGSKA (reference sequence). V was pared by 7 bases and J by 3 bases, with 6 bases between. The CDR3 is 10 residues long. In nucleotides, the CDR3 is TGCAGTGGCCGCGAAGAGACCCAGTACTTC. It codes for CSGREETQYF.

Worth noting for this clone: The same CDR3 can be traced to other DNA sequences in this sample. The chain combines TRBV5-1 with TRBJ1-1, with 7 bases fitting TRBD1. Germline V gene sequence: CDR1 SGHRS, CDR2 YFSETQ. V trimming: 4 bases; J trimming: 1 base; junction bases outside the gene matches: 4. The CDR3 is made up of 14 amino acids. The DNA of the CDR3 is TGCGCCAGCAGCCTGGGACAGCCGAACACTGAAGCTTTCTTT. It specifies CASSLGQPNTEAFF.

Turning to this clone: One base away lies a much larger clone, so this may be a sequencing read error. Other DNA sequences in this specimen translate into the identical CDR3. The V call is TRBV18, the J call TRBJ2-5, with D hard to call. Per germline, CDR1 KGHSH and CDR2 LQKENI. Deletions cut 4 bases from V and 1 base from J, with 1 base between. The CDR3 loop spans 11 amino acids. The CDR3 reads CASSLQETQYF. The CDR3 coding sequence is TGTGCCAGCTCACTCCAAGAGACCCAGTACTTC.

The chain recombines TRBV28 with TRBJ2-7; the D call may be TRBD1 or TRBD2 (6 bases each). Deletions cut 4 bases from V and 3 bases from J, with 13 bases between. CDR1 MDHEN and CDR2 SYDVKM come from the germline V gene. The CDR3 totals 14 residues. Here the CDR3 reads CASSSPGGGYEQYF. The CDR3 DNA is TGTGCCAGCAGTTCCCCCGGGGGCGGCTACGAGCAGTACTTC.

This clone was seen at least ten times. The chain links TRBV7-3 to TRBJ1-1; D is undetermined. Trimming took off 0 bases at V and 1 base at J, with 3 bases between the two ends. In germline, CDR1 is SGHTA, CDR2 FQGTGA. This CDR3 comprises 13 residues. The CDR3 nucleotides are TGTGCCAGCAGCTTAACAGCGAACACTGAAGCTTTCTTT. Its translation is CASSLTANTEAFF.

The chain carries TRBV6-1 and TRBJ1-2; a weak D match, TRBD1 (6 bases). Germline CDR1 MNHNS, CDR2 SASEGT. V was cut by 8 bases and J by 4 bases, with 14 bases left in between. This CDR3 region has 13 residues. CDR3 amino acids: CASRRAGAYGYTF. Written as DNA, the CDR3 is TGTGCCAGCCGGAGGGCAGGGGCCTATGGCTACACCTTC.

The sample holds many counts of this clone. This chain uses TRBV4-3 with TRBJ1-4; no firm D call. Trimming took off 1 base at V and 11 bases at J, with 17 bases between the two ends. Per germline, CDR1 LGHNA and CDR2 YSLEER. The CDR3 is 15 amino acids. The CDR3 DNA reads TGCGCCAGCAGCCAAGTCGAGAGGAGAAGGAGGAAACTGTTTTTT. Its protein product is CASSQVERRRRKLFF.

This clone appeared a few times. V is TRBV15 and J is TRBJ1-5, with D uncertain. V gave up 1 base and J gave up 0 bases, with 7 bases separating them. Germline-derived CDR1 and CDR2 are LNHNV and YYDKDF (reference sequence). The CDR3 runs to 15 residues. CDR3 sequence (DNA): TGTGCCACCAGCAGAGCCGTCGATAGCAATCAGCCCCAGCATTTT. Protein product: CATSRAVDSNQPQHF.

This clone was seen only a few times. The CDR3 nucleotides read TGTGCCAGCAGTTTAGGGCTGCACAATGAGCAGTTCTTC. Amino acids: CASSLGLHNEQFF. V usage is TRBV28 and J usage is TRBJ2-1; no clear D. Germline V gene sequence: CDR1 MDHEN, CDR2 SYDVKM. CDR3 length: 13 amino acids. The V gene lost 2 bases and the J gene lost 5 bases, with 7 bases spanning the gap. The variable domain in full, completed from reference TRBV28 and TRBJ2-1, reads DVKVTQSSRYLVKRTGEKVFLECVQDMDHENMFWYRQDPGLGLRLIYFSYDVKMKEKGDIPEGYSVSREKKERFSLILESASTNQTSMYLCASSLGLHNEQFFGPGTRLTVL.

This clone was found a few times. The J gene is TRBJ1-6, the V gene TRBV4-1; 7 bases agree with TRBD1. The CDR3 runs to 15 residues. V lost 0 bases to trimming and J lost 5 bases; unmatched junction nucleotides: 1. The germline V gene encodes CDR1 MGHRA and CDR2 YSYEKL. CDR3 region: CASSQDRGNNSPLHF. The CDR3, as DNA: TGCGCCAGCAGCCAAGACAGGGGGAATAATTCACCCCTCCACTTT.

This clone appeared a single time. Other DNA sequences in the sample encode the same CDR3. This chain links TRBV28 with TRBJ1-2; D is uncertain. V lost 1 base and J 8 bases, leaving 5 bases between the germline ends. The germline gives CDR1 MDHEN, CDR2 SYDVKM. The length of the CDR3 is 11 residues. The CDR3 loop reads CASSLYYGYTF. The CDR3 region has the DNA TGTGCCAGCAGTTTATATTACGGCTACACCTTC.

The chain has TRBV30 and TRBJ2-7, with D possibly TRBD2 on 5 matching bases. V lost 8 bases and J 1 base, leaving 12 bases between the germline ends. Germline CDR1 is GTSNPN and CDR2 is SVGIG (reference sequence). The CDR3 is 12 residues long. This chain's CDR3 is CAGTKRSYEQYF. The CDR3 DNA sequence: TGTGCCGGTACTAAGCGGTCCTACGAGCAGTACTTC.

The chain has TRBV5-4 and TRBJ2-1; no clear D gene. Germline V gene data show CDR1 as SGHNT and CDR2 as YYREEE (reference sequence). This CDR3 contains 11 residues. V was cut by 4 bases and J by 3 bases, with 2 bases left in between. This CDR3 is CASSNYNEQFF. DNA for the CDR3: TGTGCCAGCAGCAACTACAATGAGCAGTTCTTC.

The CDR3 loop is CAWSVLRFLWTQYF. DNA of the CDR3: TGTGCCTGGAGTGTATTGAGGTTCCTGTGGACCCAGTACTTC. V and J are TRBV30 and TRBJ2-5; D unclear. There are 14 residues in the CDR3. Germline lookup yields CDR1 GTSNPN and CDR2 SVGIG (reference sequence). Between the trimmed V and J ends, which lost 0 bases and 7 bases, there was a span of 15 bases.

This clone was observed a handful of times. CDR3 nucleotides: TGTGCCAGCAGTCCCCGGACTAGCGGGAGGGATGAGCAGTTCTTC. Protein sequence: CASSPRTSGRDEQFF. The chain has TRBV28 and TRBJ2-1, with 15 bases that match TRBD2. V was clipped by 5 bases and J by 8 bases; unmatched bases: 4. Germline V gene data show CDR1 as MDHEN and CDR2 as SYDVKM. The CDR3 runs to 15 residues.

V gene TRBV4-3 combines with J gene TRBJ1-3, with unresolved D. Trimming pared 8 bases from V and 0 bases from J, leaving 11 bases between. Germline V gene lookup returns CDR1 LGHNA and CDR2 YSLEER. This CDR3 contains 14 residues. The CDR3 region is CASPAGGSGNTIYF. For the CDR3, the DNA is TGCGCCAGCCCGGCAGGAGGCTCTGGAAACACCATATATTTT.

J is TRBJ2-3 and V is TRBV7-3; a possible D gene is TRBD1 (6 bases). The CDR3 runs 15 residues. Germline CDR1 reads SGHTA; CDR2 reads FQGTGA. Deletions cut 5 bases from V and 1 base from J, with 13 bases between. For the CDR3, the DNA is TGTGCCAGCAGCACCCGGACAGCCGGCACAGATACGCAGTATTTT. Protein: CASSTRTAGTDTQYF.

This clone was seen more than once but under ten times. This rearrangement joins TRBV7-9 to TRBJ1-2; D gene ambiguous. CDR3 length equals 16 residues. The germline gives CDR1 SEHNR, CDR2 FQNEAQ (reference sequence). Trimming removed 5 bases at V and 3 bases at J, with 19 bases between. For the CDR3, the DNA is TGTGCCAGCAGCGCGGAGGCGGCCGGGAAGGACTATGGCTACACCTTC. Translated, it gives CASSAEAAGKDYGYTF. The entire variable domain, with the rest obtained from reference TRBV7-9 and TRBJ1-2, is as follows: DTGVSQNPRHKITKRGQNVTFRCDPISEHNRLYWYRQTLGQGPEFLTYFQNEAQLEKSRLLSDRFSAERPKGSFSTLEIQRTEQGDSAMYLCASSAEAAGKDYGYTFGSGTRLTVV.

Many counts were recorded for this clone. The V gene is TRBV10-3, the J gene TRBJ2-7; unclear D gene. This CDR3 contains 12 residues. The V and J ends lost 8 bases and 2 bases respectively, with 10 bases between them. Looked up from germline, CDR1 is ENHRY and CDR2 is SYGVKD. CDR3 protein: CAIGSTAYEQYF. CDR3 in DNA: TGTGCCATCGGGTCGACTGCCTACGAGCAGTACTTC.

A few counts support this clone. The chain joins TRBV5-1 to TRBJ2-5; D remains unclear. CDR3 length: 12 residues. Germline CDR1 SGHRS, CDR2 YFSETQ. V shed 4 bases and J shed 6 bases, with 10 bases lying between them. CDR3 loop: CASSPSQKTQYF. Written as DNA, the CDR3 is TGCGCCAGCAGCCCAAGCCAGAAGACCCAGTACTTC.

About this clone itself: Other DNA sequences in this sample translate to the same CDR3. The chain recombines TRBV7-2 with TRBJ2-7; TRBD1 aligns across 9 bases. V was clipped by 0 bases and J by 6 bases; unmatched bases: 6. The germline V gene has CDR1 SGHTA and CDR2 FQGNSA. The CDR3 has 15 residues. CDR3 DNA: TGTGCCAGCAGCTTAGCACCGGGACAGGGAGGCGAGCAGTACTTC. It translates to CASSLAPGQGGEQYF.